This entry lists 26 T cell receptor beta chains sequenced from one sample in a study of long-term antiretroviral therapy in people with HIV. Sequencing relied on immunoSEQ assay v3.0, run at survey level. TCRdb's table, derived via immunoSEQ multiplex PCR, lists solely in-frame clones and lacks some. The table includes 40,000 to 60,000 clones, roughly four fifths detected once. Sequencing used unsorted PBMCs, obtained 0.8 years after starting antiretroviral therapy. All receptors come from a woman aged 18-30 years with HIV.

This chain connects TRBV2 to TRBJ2-3; 8 bases map to TRBD2. Per the germline V gene, CDR1 is SNHLY and CDR2 is FYNNEI. Trimming removed 3 bases from V and 8 bases from J; junction bases left unmatched: 10. The CDR3 spans 15 residues. The CDR3 nucleotides are TGTGCCAGCAGTGACTCCAGGGCGGGAGGCGGTACGCAGTATTTT. Its translation is CASSDSRAGGGTQYF. Together with reference TRBV2 and TRBJ2-3, the CDR3 gives the full variable domain: EPEVTQTPSHQVTQMGQEVILRCVPISNHLYFYWYRQILGQKVEFLVSFYNNEISEKSEIFDDQFSVERPDGSNFTLKIRSTKLEDSAMYFCASSDSRAGGGTQYFGPGTRLTVL.

This clone was counted between two and nine times. The CDR3 here is CASNGDTQYF. CDR3 DNA: TGTGCCAGTAACGGGGATACGCAGTATTTT. The chain has TRBV19 and TRBJ2-3; no reliable D call. Germline CDR1 is LNHDA and CDR2 is SQIVND (reference sequence). The CDR3 spans 10 residues. Trimming took off 7 bases at V and 6 bases at J, with 5 bases between the two ends.

The V and J genes are TRBV6-4 and TRBJ1-2, with 10 bases aligning to TRBD1. Germline V gene sequence: CDR1 MRHNA, CDR2 SNTAGT. V trimming: 3 bases; J trimming: 5 bases; junction bases outside the gene matches: 6. The CDR3 consists of 15 residues. CDR3 coding DNA: TGTGCCAGCAGTGAACATCCGGGACAGGGGTATGGCTACACCTTC. Protein sequence: CASSEHPGQGYGYTF.

This clone was detected a few times. The CDR3 DNA reads TGTGCCAGCGTTACGGGGCGGGGAGGCTACACCTTC. Amino acids: CASVTGRGGYTF. The chain links TRBV6-5 to TRBJ1-2; D is possibly TRBD1 (5 bases). Per germline, CDR1 MNHEY and CDR2 SVGAGI. V lost 8 bases and J lost 8, with 15 bases in between. The CDR3 is made up of 12 amino acids.

This rearrangement joins TRBV6-6 to TRBJ2-7, with 9 bases matching TRBD1. Germline CDR1 is MNHNY and CDR2 is SVGAGI (reference sequence). With 8 bases clipped from V and 0 bases from J, the junction kept 5 bases outside the gene matches. This CDR3 comprises 14 residues. CDR3 region: CASGQGPSSYEQYF. CDR3 bases: TGTGCCAGCGGACAGGGGCCTAGCTCCTACGAGCAGTACTTC.

This chain uses TRBV6-5 with TRBJ2-7, with 10 bases that match TRBD1. The CDR3 is 15 amino acids. V lost 4 bases to trimming and J lost 3 bases; unmatched junction nucleotides: 6. Germline CDR1 MNHEY, CDR2 SVGAGI. In nucleotides, the CDR3 is TGTGCCAGCAGTTCGAACCGGGACAGGGGCTACGAGCAGTACTTC. Its protein product is CASSSNRDRGYEQYF.

This clone was counted a few times. CDR3 amino acids: CASSSPRALGYEQYF. Written as DNA, the CDR3 is TGTGCCAGCAGTTCCCCGAGGGCTCTAGGCTACGAGCAGTACTTC. The chain uses TRBV2 and TRBJ2-7; TRBD2 is a possible D gene (5 bases). Germline CDR1 and CDR2: SNHLY and FYNNEI. Trimming removed 5 bases from V and 3 bases from J, with 17 bases in between. This CDR3 has 15 residues. Based on the CDR3 plus reference TRBV2 and TRBJ2-7, the full variable domain is EPEVTQTPSHQVTQMGQEVILRCVPISNHLYFYWYRQILGQKVEFLVSFYNNEISEKSEIFDDQFSVERPDGSNFTLKIRSTKLEDSAMYFCASSSPRALGYEQYFGPGTRLTVT.

This clone was recorded only once. This sequence joins TRBV11-2 and TRBJ2-7; TRBD1 agrees at 7 bases. Germline V gene lookup returns CDR1 SGHAT and CDR2 FQNNGV. This CDR3 region has 14 residues. Trimming cost V 5 bases and J 2 bases; bases outside gene matches: 6. The CDR3: CASSRTTGTYEQYF. Here the CDR3 DNA reads TGTGCCAGCAGCAGAACGACAGGGACCTACGAGCAGTACTTC.

This rearrangement joins TRBV5-1 to TRBJ2-2, with D possibly matching TRBD1 (7 bases). The CDR3 sequence is 17 residues long. Germline-derived CDR1 and CDR2 are SGHRS and YFSETQ. The V end was cut by 0 bases, the J end by 3 bases, with 15 bases between. The CDR3 reads CASSLATGEVYTGELFF. The CDR3 DNA reads as TGCGCCAGCAGCTTGGCCACAGGGGAGGTGTACACCGGGGAGCTGTTTTTT.

V gene TRBV4-3 combines with J gene TRBJ2-2, with D possibly matching TRBD1 (5 bases). Trimming left V 0 bases short and J 3 bases short, with 11 bases between. Germline V lookup: CDR1 LGHNA, CDR2 YSLEER. CDR3 length equals 16 residues. The CDR3 protein is CASSQDNWGYTGELFF. The CDR3, as DNA: TGCGCCAGCAGCCAAGATAACTGGGGCTACACCGGGGAGCTGTTTTTT.

The genes are TRBV4-3 and TRBJ2-5; TRBD1 or TRBD2 may be the D gene (7 bases each). Germline V gene sequence: CDR1 LGHNA, CDR2 YSLEER. V was shortened by 1 base and J by 5 bases, with 11 bases between the two germline ends. This CDR3 is 14 amino acids long. The CDR3 spells CASSQGQGGETQYF. In DNA, the CDR3 is TGCGCCAGCAGCCAAGGCCAGGGGGGGGAGACCCAGTACTTC.

The rearrangement uses TRBV6-5 and TRBJ2-4; TRBD2 aligns across 7 bases. V shed 7 bases, J shed 9 bases, and the junction held 12 bases outside the gene matches. Germline V gene data show CDR1 as MNHEY and CDR2 as SVGAGI. This CDR3 spans 14 amino acids. The CDR3 DNA sequence: TGTGCCAGCAAAAAACCGGGGGGAAGCGGCATTCAGTACTTC. Encoded protein: CASKKPGGSGIQYF.

The V and J genes are TRBV19 and TRBJ2-2; D call uncertain. CDR3 length equals 14 residues. In germline, CDR1 is LNHDA, CDR2 SQIVND (reference sequence). V dropped 10 bases and J dropped 4 bases, with 16 bases sitting between them. The CDR3 spells CATMLGWSTGELFF. The CDR3 DNA is TGTGCCACCATGTTGGGTTGGAGCACCGGGGAGCTGTTTTTT.

This rearrangement joins TRBV11-2 to TRBJ2-1; D is unresolved. Germline V gene data show CDR1 as SGHAT and CDR2 as FQNNGV. The V and J ends lost 5 bases and 6 bases respectively, with 17 bases between them. The CDR3 is made up of 15 amino acids. The CDR3 loop reads CASSDWAGTFNEQFF. The CDR3 DNA sequence: TGTGCCAGCAGCGATTGGGCAGGAACCTTCAATGAGCAGTTCTTC.

The V and J genes are TRBV10-1 and TRBJ2-3; 10 nucleotides agree with TRBD2. The germline V gene encodes CDR1 WNHNN and CDR2 SYGVQD (reference sequence). This CDR3 is 15 amino acids long. V was pared by 2 bases and J by 3 bases, with 2 bases of the junction left unmatched. The CDR3 nucleotides read TGCGCCAGCAGTGAGGTAGCGGGAGGTACAGATACGCAGTATTTT. This sequence encodes CASSEVAGGTDTQYF.

The genes are TRBV6-5 and TRBJ2-1, with 11 bases aligning to TRBD1. From germline, CDR1 is MNHEY and CDR2 SVGAGI. The CDR3 extends over 13 amino acids. The V segment lost 4 bases and the J segment 12 bases; nucleotides outside the gene matches: 5. CDR3 DNA sequence: TGTGCCAGCAGTTGGGGACAGGGGGGGTGGCAGTTCTTC. This sequence encodes CASSWGQGGWQFF.

The J gene is TRBJ2-5, the V gene TRBV19, with D maybe TRBD2 (6 bases). The CDR3 is made up of 16 amino acids. Germline V lookup: CDR1 LNHDA, CDR2 SQIVND (reference sequence). V lost 2 bases and J lost 1, with 14 bases in between. The CDR3 loop reads CASSILYGGSQETQYF. DNA for the CDR3: TGTGCCAGTAGTATATTATACGGAGGGAGCCAAGAGACCCAGTACTTC.

The CDR3: CASSLSDGGDTQYF. The DNA for the CDR3 is TGCGCCAGCAGCTTGAGCGATGGGGGAGATACGCAGTATTTT. This chain connects TRBV5-1 to TRBJ2-3; either TRBD1 or TRBD2 may fit D (5 bases each). Germline CDR1 is SGHRS and CDR2 is YFSETQ. The CDR3 consists of 14 residues. Trimming cost V 1 base and J 5 bases, with 11 bases left between them.

This sequence joins TRBV7-8 and TRBJ2-2; D unclear. This CDR3 has 13 residues. Germline V gene lookup returns CDR1 SGHVS and CDR2 FQNEAQ. V lost 1 base and J 8 bases, leaving 8 bases between the germline ends. The CDR3 reads CASSLVRVGELFF. For the CDR3, the DNA is TGTGCCAGCAGCTTAGTAAGGGTTGGGGAGCTGTTTTTT. Drawing the rest from reference TRBV7-8 and TRBJ2-2, the complete variable domain is GAGVSQSPRYKVAKRGQDVALRCDPISGHVSLFWYQQALGQGPEFLTYFQNEAQLDKSGLPSDRFFAERPEGSVSTLKIQRTQQEDSAVYLCASSLVRVGELFFGEGSRLTVL.

V is TRBV4-3 and J is TRBJ1-1; 7 bases agree with TRBD1. V was pared by 0 bases and J by 0 bases, with 4 bases of the junction left unmatched. Germline V lookup: CDR1 LGHNA, CDR2 YSLEER. CDR3 size: 16 residues. The CDR3 DNA reads TGCGCCAGCAGCCAAGACCCGGGACAGATGAACACTGAAGCTTTCTTT. The encoded protein is CASSQDPGQMNTEAFF.

The chain combines TRBV28 with TRBJ1-1; D is uncertain. Trimming pared 8 bases from V and 5 bases from J, leaving 9 bases between. Germline assignment: CDR1 MDHEN and CDR2 SYDVKM. The CDR3 has 11 amino acids. CDR3 DNA sequence: TGTGCCAGCTTGAACCGAACTGAAGCTTTCTTT. It yields the protein CASLNRTEAFF.

V gene TRBV19 combines with J gene TRBJ1-5; D perhaps matches TRBD1 (6 bases). The V gene lost 9 bases and the J gene lost 2 bases, with 17 bases spanning the gap. This CDR3 comprises 15 residues. Germline V lookup: CDR1 LNHDA, CDR2 SQIVND (reference sequence). CDR3 residues: CASLDEGGGNQPQHF. DNA for the CDR3: TGTGCCAGCCTCGACGAGGGGGGGGGCAATCAGCCCCAGCATTTT.

This chain joins TRBV28 and TRBJ1-5; 7 bases map to TRBD1. CDR1 and CDR2 (germline): MDHEN, SYDVKM. The CDR3 runs 14 residues. Trimming took 5 bases from V and 2 from J; bases not matched to a gene: 3. The CDR3 nucleotides read TGTGCCAGCAGTACTGACAGGGGCAATCAGCCCCAGCATTTT. Translated: CASSTDRGNQPQHF.

The chain links TRBV18 to TRBJ2-1; no clear D. CDR3 length: 15 residues. CDR1 and CDR2 (germline): KGHSH, LQKENI. The V end lost 3 bases, the J end lost 10 bases, and 19 bases lay between the germline ends. The CDR3, as DNA: TGTGCCAGCTCACCCGAGGCTACCCGAGGCGGCGAGCAGTTCTTC. This translates into CASSPEATRGGEQFF.

This rearrangement joins TRBV7-2 to TRBJ2-7, with D hard to call. Trimming pared 2 bases from V and 1 base from J, leaving 6 bases between. The CDR3 runs 13 residues. Per the germline V gene, CDR1 is SGHTA and CDR2 is FQGNSA. CDR3 bases: TGTGCCAGCAGCTTATGGGCATCCTACGAGCAGTACTTC. Translation gives CASSLWASYEQYF.

The chain joins TRBV19 to TRBJ1-4, with 8 bases that match TRBD1. This CDR3 spans 15 amino acids. The V gene's germline CDR1 is LNHDA and CDR2 SQIVND (reference sequence). With V trimmed by 6 bases and J by 8 bases, 11 bases remained unmatched. The CDR3 DNA follows: TGTGCCAGTAGAAACACCCAGGGGGCGAGGGAAAAACTGTTTTTT. Translation gives CASRNTQGAREKLFF.